The rows below give T cell receptor beta chains drawn from one sample of a study of post-analysis software for immune sequencing data. One entry per CDR3 protein results from TCRdb running MiXCR on the PCR reads. The repertoire holds about 430,000 distinct CDR3 sequences, with approximately 42% as singletons. The sequencing sample was made of blood. These receptors all come from a girl aged 2-10 years with multiple sclerosis. Both conserved end residues are part of each CDR3. A D gene is named only where the DNA matches it firmly. The size field is filled for only some rows; it gives once, few, many or a size class.

D	J	V	size	DNA	CDR3
-	TRBJ1-5	TRBV7-2	-	TGTGCCAGCAGCTTAGGCAGAGGTCCCCAGCATTTT	CASSLGRGPQHF
-	TRBJ2-6	TRBV7-2	few	TGTGCCAGCAGCTTAGCCGGCCACGCCTCTGGGGCCAACGTCCTGACTTTC	CASSLAGHASGANVLTF
TRBD2	TRBJ2-7	TRBV6-1	-	TGTGCCAGCAGTGAAGGGTTAGCGGGGCCTTACGAGCAGTACTTC	CASSEGLAGPYEQYF
TRBD2	TRBJ2-1	TRBV29-1	-	TGCAGCGTCCGAACCCTCACTAGCGGGAAGGGTGGTGAGCAGTTCTTC	CSVRTLTSGKGGEQFF
-	TRBJ2-5	TRBV5-8	few	TGTGCCAGCTTATTTCGGATCCAAGAGACCCAGTACTTC	CASLFRIQETQYF
-	TRBJ1-2	TRBV20-1	-	TGCAGTGCTAGAACCGGGACCCCGGAGGGCTACACCTTC	CSARTGTPEGYTF
-	TRBJ2-7	TRBV27	-	TGTGCCAGCCGACACAGGGCTCCCTACGAGCAGTACTTC	CASRHRAPYEQYF
-	TRBJ1-1	TRBV29-1	few	TGCAGCGTCCAAAGGAGGGCGGGTGTCACTGAAGCTTTCTTT	CSVQRRAGVTEAFF
TRBD2	TRBJ2-5	TRBV5-1	-	TGCGCCAGCAGCTGGGGACTAGAAAACAGGCTAGTTAAAGAGACCCAGTACTTC	CASSWGLENRLVKETQYF
-	TRBJ2-5	TRBV7-6	-	TGTGCCAGCAGCTTCCAAGGGGGTGCAGAGACCCAGTACTTC	CASSFQGGAETQYF